A selection of T cell receptor beta chains follows, all from one sample in a study of T cell responses to AZD1222 COVID-19 vaccine. TCRdb keeps only in-frame clones here, not all; method: immunoSEQ multiplex PCR. The data show roughly 130,000 clones, with around 94% seen just once and roughly 6.6% held by the top ten. Sample: peripheral blood, taken on day 0 of AZD1222 vaccination. These receptors were obtained from an adult in good health. The CDR3 runs from the conserved cysteine through the conserved F or W. D genes are given only for firm matches. Clone sizes are given selectively: once, few, many, or a class where the clone is expanded.

DNA: TGCGCCAGCAGCAACGGCGGACTAGCGGATGAGCAGTACTTC; CDR3: CASSNGGLADEQYF; V: TRBV5-1; D: TRBD2; size: few; J: TRBJ2-7
DNA: TGTGCCAGCAGTTTCAGACAGGAGGGTGCTCGGGGCTACACCTTC; CDR3: CASSFRQEGARGYTF; V: TRBV27; D: -; size: once; J: TRBJ1-2
DNA: TGTGCCAGCAGTTTAGAAGAGACCCAGTACTTC; CDR3: CASSLEETQYF; V: TRBV12-3/TRBV12-4; D: -; size: -; J: TRBJ2-5
DNA: TGTGCCAGCTCCCAAGATGACTATAGCAATCAGCCCCAGCATTTT; CDR3: CASSQDDYSNQPQHF; V: TRBV18; D: -; size: -; J: TRBJ1-5
DNA: TGTGCCAGCAGCTTAGACTGGCTAGCGGGGTCCAATGAGCAGTTCTTC; CDR3: CASSLDWLAGSNEQFF; V: TRBV11-2; D: TRBD2; size: -; J: TRBJ2-1
DNA: TGTGCCAGCAAGGCGAGCGGGAGGTACGAGCAGTACTTC; CDR3: CASKASGRYEQYF; V: TRBV27; D: TRBD2; size: -; J: TRBJ2-7
DNA: TGTGCCAGCAGCTTAGCTCGGGACAGTAGGGGTAACACTGAAGCTTTCTTT; CDR3: CASSLARDSRGNTEAFF; V: TRBV7-9; D: TRBD1; size: -; J: TRBJ1-1
DNA: TGTGCCAGCAGCCCAACCGGTCAGGATACGCAGTATTTT; CDR3: CASSPTGQDTQYF; V: TRBV3-1/TRBV3-2; D: -; size: once; J: TRBJ2-3
DNA: TGCGCCAGCAGCCAAAGTCCCGAAGACGAAGCTAACTATGGCTACACCTTC; CDR3: CASSQSPEDEANYGYTF; V: TRBV4-1; D: -; size: -; J: TRBJ1-2
DNA: TGTGCCAGCAGTTCGGGGGGTTTCTATGGCTACACCTTC; CDR3: CASSSGGFYGYTF; V: TRBV6-6; D: -; size: -; J: TRBJ1-2
DNA: TGTGCCAGCAGTCCCCACACGGAATCTCATGGCTACACCTTC; CDR3: CASSPHTESHGYTF; V: TRBV28; D: -; size: once; J: TRBJ1-2
DNA: TGTGCCATCAGTGAGACTGGAAGAGGCTCCGAGCAGTACTTC; CDR3: CAISETGRGSEQYF; V: TRBV10-3; D: -; size: -; J: TRBJ2-7
DNA: TGTGCCAGCTCACCCCTAGAGGCGGCTTCAGGGCAGCCCCAGCATTTT; CDR3: CASSPLEAASGQPQHF; V: TRBV18; D: -; size: -; J: TRBJ1-5
DNA: TGTGCCAGCAGTCTGGACTTGGGGGCATACAATGAGCAGTTCTTC; CDR3: CASSLDLGAYNEQFF; V: TRBV28; D: -; size: -; J: TRBJ2-1
DNA: TGTGCCAGCAGCTTGTTTGATAGCAATCAGCCCCAGCATTTT; CDR3: CASSLFDSNQPQHF; V: TRBV5-8; D: -; size: -; J: TRBJ1-5
DNA: TGTGCCAGCAGTGCCCCCGTGCCGGATACGCAGTATTTT; CDR3: CASSAPVPDTQYF; V: TRBV28; D: -; size: -; J: TRBJ2-3
DNA: TGCGCCAGCAGCCCGGGACAGGGCAATCAGCCCCAGCATTTT; CDR3: CASSPGQGNQPQHF; V: TRBV5-1; D: TRBD1; size: -; J: TRBJ1-5
DNA: TGTGCCAGCAGCTTCCAAGAGTACAATGAGCAGTTCTTC; CDR3: CASSFQEYNEQFF; V: TRBV11-3; D: -; size: -; J: TRBJ2-1
DNA: TGTGCCAGTAGCCCGCCGGGAAGATTATATAGCAATCAGCCCCAGCATTTT; CDR3: CASSPPGRLYSNQPQHF; V: TRBV19; D: -; size: -; J: TRBJ1-5
DNA: TGTGCCATAACCAGGGGAAGTGAGCAGTTCTTC; CDR3: CAITRGSEQFF; V: TRBV10-3; D: -; size: -; J: TRBJ2-1
DNA: TGTGCCAGCAGTTACTCCGGGGGGGGCACCGGGGAGCTGTTTTTT; CDR3: CASSYSGGGTGELFF; V: TRBV6-2/TRBV6-3; D: TRBD2; size: -; J: TRBJ2-2
DNA: TGTGCCAGCGAGCGGGAGTGGGTGGGTGAGCAGTTCTTC; CDR3: CASEREWVGEQFF; V: TRBV11-2; D: TRBD2; size: -; J: TRBJ2-1
DNA: TGTGCCAGCAGTTACTCAGAGAGGGACTCCCCCAATGAGCAGTTCTTC; CDR3: CASSYSERDSPNEQFF; V: TRBV6-2/TRBV6-3; D: -; size: once; J: TRBJ2-1
DNA: TGCAGCGTCGGGAGGGGGGGCACGGTTTACAATGAGCAGTTCTTC; CDR3: CSVGRGGTVYNEQFF; V: TRBV29-1; D: TRBD2; size: -; J: TRBJ2-1
DNA: TGCAGCGTTCTAAGGGAAGCTGGGGCCAACGTCCTGACTTTC; CDR3: CSVLREAGANVLTF; V: TRBV29-1; D: -; size: once; J: TRBJ2-6
DNA: TGTGCCAGCAGCCCGACAGGGAATCAGCCCCAGCATTTT; CDR3: CASSPTGNQPQHF; V: TRBV7-9; D: TRBD1; size: -; J: TRBJ1-5
DNA: TGTGCCAGCAGTATGAACAGGGGAGATACGCAGTATTTT; CDR3: CASSMNRGDTQYF; V: TRBV6-5; D: TRBD1; size: -; J: TRBJ2-3
DNA: TGTGCCAGCAGTCCCAAACAGGTCCCTACTAATTCACCCCTCCACTTT; CDR3: CASSPKQVPTNSPLHF; V: TRBV28; D: -; size: once; J: TRBJ1-6
DNA: TGTGCCAGCAGTTTTTCCGGCCAGCCCCAGCATTTT; CDR3: CASSFSGQPQHF; V: TRBV12-3/TRBV12-4; D: -; size: -; J: TRBJ1-5
DNA: TGTGCCAGCAGTTACTCCGAGCGGGAGATTAGCGGGGAGCTGTTTTTT; CDR3: CASSYSEREISGELFF; V: TRBV6-2/TRBV6-3; D: TRBD2; size: -; J: TRBJ2-2
DNA: TGCGCCAGCAGCCTCCAAGATAGCGGGATGTACGAGCAGTACTTC; CDR3: CASSLQDSGMYEQYF; V: TRBV4-1; D: TRBD2; size: -; J: TRBJ2-7
DNA: TGTGCCAGCAGTGAGGGGGCGAACACTGAAGCTTTCTTT; CDR3: CASSEGANTEAFF; V: TRBV28; D: TRBD1; size: -; J: TRBJ1-1
DNA: TGTGCCAGCAGCTTAGATGGCGGCTATGGCTACACCTTC; CDR3: CASSLDGGYGYTF; V: TRBV7-9; D: -; size: -; J: TRBJ1-2
DNA: TGTGCCAGCAGCTTAGGTGTGGTGAGGCAGGACACGAACACCGGGGAGCTGTTTTTT; CDR3: CASSLGVVRQDTNTGELFF; V: TRBV7-9; D: -; size: -; J: TRBJ2-2
DNA: TGTGCCAGCAGTCAGAGGGGATATAGCAATCAGCCCCAGCATTTT; CDR3: CASSQRGYSNQPQHF; V: TRBV27; D: -; size: -; J: TRBJ1-5
DNA: TGTGCCAGCAGCTTAGGGACAGGGTCCCAAGAGACCCAGTACTTC; CDR3: CASSLGTGSQETQYF; V: TRBV7-2; D: TRBD1; size: -; J: TRBJ2-5
DNA: TGTGCCAGCAGTGAAGGGAGCAGACTCTACGAGCAGTACTTC; CDR3: CASSEGSRLYEQYF; V: TRBV2; D: -; size: -; J: TRBJ2-7